The 5 T cell receptor beta chains presented below share a single source sample, sequenced in a study of T cells after yellow fever vaccination. TCRdb re-analysed the 5' RACE reads in MiXCR, keeping a single row per CDR3 protein. The sample consists of over 120,000 distinct CDR3 sequences, 5% to 7.5% of them appearing once. Sequenced here: CD4+ T cells sorted from PBMCs, sampled 10 days after the yellow fever booster vaccination. The source of these receptors is a young man who received the YFV17D yellow fever vaccine.

This clonotype was observed many times. The rearrangement uses TRBV12-3 or TRBV12-4 and TRBJ2-3; D is possibly TRBD2 (5 bases). Trimming removed 8 bases at V and 3 bases at J, with 12 bases between. The CDR3 spans 13 residues. The CDR3 loop is CASGDLATDTQYF. Here the CDR3 DNA reads TGTGCCAGCGGCGATCTAGCTACAGATACGCAGTATTTT.

This clonotype was observed many times. This chain connects TRBV9 to TRBJ2-4; D might be TRBD1 or TRBD2, each matching 6 bases. CDR1 and CDR2 from the germline V gene are SGDLS and YYNGEE. This CDR3 comprises 16 residues. Deletions cut 3 bases from V and 2 bases from J, with 15 bases between. The CDR3 sequence: CASSAGGGLTKNIQYF. The CDR3 DNA sequence: TGTGCCAGCAGCGCGGGTGGGGGGCTTACCAAAAACATTCAGTACTTC.

The rearrangement uses TRBV24-1 and TRBJ2-5; D might be TRBD2 (5 bases). CDR1 is KGHDR, CDR2 SFDVKD, per germline. V shed 5 bases and J shed 5 bases, with 20 bases lying between them. There are 16 residues in the CDR3. CDR3 bases: TGTGCCACCAGTGCCCCCACCGAGGGTCTGGGGGAGACCCAGTACTTC. This encodes CATSAPTEGLGETQYF.

This clonotype was seen at least ten times. This chain connects TRBV3-1 to TRBJ2-3; 14 nucleotides match TRBD2. The ends lost 5 bases at V and 9 bases at J; junction bases unmatched: 4. This CDR3 has 14 amino acids. Germline assignment: CDR1 LGHDT and CDR2 YNNKEL (reference sequence). This CDR3 reads CASSSGLAGATQYF. In DNA form, the CDR3 reads TGTGCCAGCAGCTCGGGACTAGCGGGAGCAACGCAGTATTTT.

This clonotype came up many times. The J gene is TRBJ2-7, the V gene TRBV2; perhaps TRBD2 as D (6 bases). Trimming pared 4 bases from V and 7 bases from J, leaving 20 bases between. The CDR3 loop spans 15 amino acids. Germline CDR1 and CDR2: SNHLY and FYNNEI. CDR3 region: CASSVRAGKYEEQYF. Here the CDR3 DNA reads TGTGCCAGCAGTGTGCGGGCGGGAAAGTATGAAGAGCAGTACTTC.